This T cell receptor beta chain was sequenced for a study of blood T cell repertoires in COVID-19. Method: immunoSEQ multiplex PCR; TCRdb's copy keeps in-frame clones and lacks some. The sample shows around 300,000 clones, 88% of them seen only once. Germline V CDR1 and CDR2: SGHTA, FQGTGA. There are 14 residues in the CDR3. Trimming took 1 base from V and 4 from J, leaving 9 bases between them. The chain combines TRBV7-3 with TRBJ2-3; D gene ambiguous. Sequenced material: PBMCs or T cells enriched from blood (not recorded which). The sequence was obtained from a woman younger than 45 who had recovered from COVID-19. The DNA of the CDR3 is TGTGCCAGCAGCTTAATATCTCGGGCAGATACGCAGTATTTT. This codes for CASSLISRADTQYF.